This TCR beta chain was found in a study of a mutant IDH1 vaccine in newly diagnosed glioma. Study at large: Investigators started vaccination 4-6 weeks after radiotherapy alone, or with temozolomide cycles. Visit V12 was at week 35; visit V13 was at week 47.

The CDR3 covers 11 residues. Germline V gene sequence: CDR1 GTSNPN, CDR2 SVGIG (reference sequence). Trimming shortened V by 2 bases and J by 3 bases, and 5 bases separated the two germline ends. Time point: week 35, safety follow-up. Doses consisted of 300 ug of mutant IDH1 20-mer peptide each, paired with topical imiquimod. Vaccination of patients was performed eight times, in weeks 1, 3, 5, 7, 11, 15, 19 and 23. In every donor, the tumor was a new WHO grade 3 or 4 IDH1-mutant, ATRX-lost astrocytoma. About this clone: Its target is not known.

Measured with immunoSEQ multiplex PCR; TCRdb has only the in-frame clones, and not every one. The sample contains roughly 25,000 clones, around 78% of which appear only once. The sequence was collected from a man aged 25-40 years with glioma. V usage is TRBV30 and J usage is TRBJ2-7, with unresolved D. The source material was PBMCs, sampled from a glioma patient whose treatment included an IDH1 peptide vaccine. The CDR3: CAWSLGYEQYF. In DNA form, the CDR3 reads TGTGCCTGGAGTTTGGGCTACGAGCAGTACTTC. Variable domain in full (rest from reference TRBV30 and TRBJ2-7): SQTIHQWPATLVQPVGSPLSLECTVEGTSNPNLYWYRQAAGRGLQLLFYSVGIGQISSEVPQNLSASRPQDRQFILSSKKLLLSDSGFYLCAWSLGYEQYFGPGTRLTVT.